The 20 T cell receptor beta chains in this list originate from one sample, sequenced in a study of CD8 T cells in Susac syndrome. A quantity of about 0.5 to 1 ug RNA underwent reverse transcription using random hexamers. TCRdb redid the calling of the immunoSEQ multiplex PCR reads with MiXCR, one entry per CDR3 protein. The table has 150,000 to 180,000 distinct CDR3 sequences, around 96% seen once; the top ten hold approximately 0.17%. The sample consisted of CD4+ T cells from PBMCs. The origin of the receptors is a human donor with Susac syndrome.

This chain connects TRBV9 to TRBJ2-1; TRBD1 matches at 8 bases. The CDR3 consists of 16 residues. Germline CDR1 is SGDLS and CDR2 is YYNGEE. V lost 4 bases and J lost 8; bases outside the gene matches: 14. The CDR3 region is CASSLRGQGMLDEQFF. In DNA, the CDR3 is TGTGCCAGCAGCCTAAGAGGACAGGGCATGTTGGATGAGCAGTTCTTC.

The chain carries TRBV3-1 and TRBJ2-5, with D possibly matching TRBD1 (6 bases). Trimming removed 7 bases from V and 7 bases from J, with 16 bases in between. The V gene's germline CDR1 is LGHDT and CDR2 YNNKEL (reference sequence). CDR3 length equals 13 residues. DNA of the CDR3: TGTGCCAGCAAACTGGTGGGGGCAGGGACCCAGTACTTC. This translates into CASKLVGAGTQYF.

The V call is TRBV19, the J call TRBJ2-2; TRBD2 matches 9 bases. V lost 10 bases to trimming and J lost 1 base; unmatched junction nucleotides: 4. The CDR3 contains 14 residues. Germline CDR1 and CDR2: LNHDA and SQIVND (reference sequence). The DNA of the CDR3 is TGTGCCACCCCGACTAGCGGGAACACCGGGGAGCTGTTTTTT. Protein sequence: CATPTSGNTGELFF. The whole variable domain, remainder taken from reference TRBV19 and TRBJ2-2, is DGGITQSPKYLFRKEGQNVTLSCEQNLNHDAMYWYRQDPGQGLRLIYYSQIVNDFQKGDIAEGYSVSREKKESFPLTVTSAQKNPTAFYLCATPTSGNTGELFFGEGSRLTVL.

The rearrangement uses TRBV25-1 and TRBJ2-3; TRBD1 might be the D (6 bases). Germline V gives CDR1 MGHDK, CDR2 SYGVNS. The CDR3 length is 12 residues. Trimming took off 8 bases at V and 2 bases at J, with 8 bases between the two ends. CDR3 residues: CASRDTTDTQYF. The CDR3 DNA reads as TGTGCCAGCCGGGACACCACAGATACGCAGTATTTT.

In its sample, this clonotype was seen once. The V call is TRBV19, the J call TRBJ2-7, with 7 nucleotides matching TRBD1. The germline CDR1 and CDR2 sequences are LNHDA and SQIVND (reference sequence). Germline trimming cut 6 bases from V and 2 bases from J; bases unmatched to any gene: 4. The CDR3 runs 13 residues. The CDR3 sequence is CASRPQGAYEQYF. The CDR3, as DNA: TGTGCCAGTAGACCTCAGGGGGCCTACGAGCAGTACTTC.

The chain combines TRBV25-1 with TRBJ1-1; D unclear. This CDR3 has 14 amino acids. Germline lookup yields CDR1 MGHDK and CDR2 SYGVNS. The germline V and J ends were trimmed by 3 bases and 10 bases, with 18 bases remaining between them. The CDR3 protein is CASSERAGVQRAFF. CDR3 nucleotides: TGTGCCAGCAGTGAGCGAGCCGGGGTCCAGAGAGCTTTCTTT. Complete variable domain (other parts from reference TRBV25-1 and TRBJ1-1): EADIYQTPRYLVIGTGKKITLECSQTMGHDKMYWYQQDPGMELHLIHYSYGVNSTEKGDLSSESTVSRIRTEHFPLTLESARPSHTSQYLCASSERAGVQRAFFGQGTRLTVV.

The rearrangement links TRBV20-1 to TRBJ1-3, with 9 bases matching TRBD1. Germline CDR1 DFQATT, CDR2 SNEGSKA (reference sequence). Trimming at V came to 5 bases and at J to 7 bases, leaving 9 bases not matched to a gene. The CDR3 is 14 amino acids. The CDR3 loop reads CSAPSDRGTNTIYF. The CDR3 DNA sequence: TGCAGTGCTCCATCGGACAGGGGTACGAACACCATATATTTT.

CDR3 in amino acids: CASSTNGQVGQPQHF. The CDR3 DNA is TGTGCCAGCAGCACCAACGGACAGGTTGGTCAGCCCCAGCATTTT. The chain has TRBV13 and TRBJ1-5; 7 nucleotides align to TRBD1. Unmatched junction bases numbered 10, after V lost 5 bases and J lost 6 bases. This CDR3 region has 15 residues. Looked up from germline, CDR1 is PRHDT and CDR2 is FYEKMQ (reference sequence). Variable domain in full (rest from reference TRBV13 and TRBJ1-5): AAGVIQSPRHLIKEKRETATLKCYPIPRHDTVYWYQQGPGQDPQFLISFYEKMQSDKGSIPDRFSAQQFSDYHSELNMSSLELGDSALYFCASSTNGQVGQPQHFGDGTRLSIL.

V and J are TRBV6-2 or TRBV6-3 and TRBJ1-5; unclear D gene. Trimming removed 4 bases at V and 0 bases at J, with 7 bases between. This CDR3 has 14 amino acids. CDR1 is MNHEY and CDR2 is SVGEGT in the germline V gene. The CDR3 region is CASSSLYSNQPQHF. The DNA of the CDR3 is TGTGCCAGCAGTTCCCTCTATAGCAATCAGCCCCAGCATTTT.

CDR3 region: CSALTIYGYTF. DNA for the CDR3: TGCAGTGCTCTGACAATCTATGGCTACACCTTC. The chain is built from TRBV20-1 and TRBJ1-2; no clear D gene. This CDR3 has 11 residues. Germline V gene lookup returns CDR1 DFQATT and CDR2 SNEGSKA (reference sequence). V gave up 5 bases and J gave up 4 bases, with 8 bases separating them.

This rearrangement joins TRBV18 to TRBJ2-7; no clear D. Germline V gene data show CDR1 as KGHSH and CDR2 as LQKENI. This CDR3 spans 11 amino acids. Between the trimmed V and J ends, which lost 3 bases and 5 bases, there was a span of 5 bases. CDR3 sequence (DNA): TGTGCCAGCTCACCTGGCGACGAGCAGTACTTC. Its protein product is CASSPGDEQYF.

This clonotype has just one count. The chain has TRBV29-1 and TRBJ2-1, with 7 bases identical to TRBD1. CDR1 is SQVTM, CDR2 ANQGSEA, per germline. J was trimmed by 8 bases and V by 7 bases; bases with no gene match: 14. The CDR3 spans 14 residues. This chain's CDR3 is CSAARTGLSDEQFF. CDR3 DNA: TGCAGCGCCGCCCGGACAGGACTCAGCGATGAGCAGTTCTTC.

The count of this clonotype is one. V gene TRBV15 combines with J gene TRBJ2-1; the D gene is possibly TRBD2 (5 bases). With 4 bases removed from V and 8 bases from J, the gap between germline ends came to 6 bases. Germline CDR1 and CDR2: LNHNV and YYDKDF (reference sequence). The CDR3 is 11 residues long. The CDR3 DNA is TGTGCCACCAGCATGAGGGATGAGCAGTTCTTC. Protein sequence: CATSMRDEQFF.

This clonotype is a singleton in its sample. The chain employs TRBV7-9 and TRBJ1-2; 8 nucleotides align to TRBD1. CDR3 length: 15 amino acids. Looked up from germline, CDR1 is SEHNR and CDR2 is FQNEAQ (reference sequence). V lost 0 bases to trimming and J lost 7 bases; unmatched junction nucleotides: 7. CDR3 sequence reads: CASSLATQGAGGYTF. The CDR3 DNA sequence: TGTGCCAGCAGCTTAGCAACCCAGGGGGCAGGTGGCTACACCTTC.

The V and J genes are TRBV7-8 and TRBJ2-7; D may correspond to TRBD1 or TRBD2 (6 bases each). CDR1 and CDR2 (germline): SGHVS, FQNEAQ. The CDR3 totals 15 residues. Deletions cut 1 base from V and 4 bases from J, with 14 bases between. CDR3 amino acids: CASSLELGGGYEQYF. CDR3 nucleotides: TGTGCCAGCAGCTTAGAGTTGGGGGGCGGGTACGAGCAGTACTTC.

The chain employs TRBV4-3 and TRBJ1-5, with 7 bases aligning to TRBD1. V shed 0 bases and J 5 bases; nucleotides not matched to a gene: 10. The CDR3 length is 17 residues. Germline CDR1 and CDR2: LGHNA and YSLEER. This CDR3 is CASSQDTNRGGHQPQHF. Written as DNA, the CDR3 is TGCGCCAGCAGCCAAGATACGAACCGAGGGGGCCATCAGCCCCAGCATTTT.

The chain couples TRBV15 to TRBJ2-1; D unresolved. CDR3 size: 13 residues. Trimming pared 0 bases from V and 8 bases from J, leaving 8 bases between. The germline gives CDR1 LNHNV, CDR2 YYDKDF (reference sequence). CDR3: CATSRDLVHEQFF. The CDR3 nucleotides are TGTGCCACCAGCAGAGATTTAGTCCATGAGCAGTTCTTC.

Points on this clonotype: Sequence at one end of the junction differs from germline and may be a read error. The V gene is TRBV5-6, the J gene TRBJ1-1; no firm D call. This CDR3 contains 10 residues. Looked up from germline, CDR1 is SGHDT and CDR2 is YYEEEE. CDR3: CRGKETEAFF. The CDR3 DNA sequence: TGCCGAGGAAAAGAGACTGAAGCTTTCTTT. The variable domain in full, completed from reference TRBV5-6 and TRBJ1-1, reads DAGVTQSPTHLIKTRGQQVTLRCSPKSGHDTVSWYQQALGQGPQFIFQYYEEEERQRGNFPDRFSGHQFPNYSSELNVNALLLGDSALYLCRGKETEAFFGQGTRLTVV.

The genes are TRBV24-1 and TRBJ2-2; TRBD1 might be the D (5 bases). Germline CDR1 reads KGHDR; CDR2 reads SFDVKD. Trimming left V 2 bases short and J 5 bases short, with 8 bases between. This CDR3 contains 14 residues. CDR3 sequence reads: CATSDSQGTGELFF. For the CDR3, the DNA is TGTGCCACCAGTGATTCCCAGGGAACCGGGGAGCTGTTTTTT.

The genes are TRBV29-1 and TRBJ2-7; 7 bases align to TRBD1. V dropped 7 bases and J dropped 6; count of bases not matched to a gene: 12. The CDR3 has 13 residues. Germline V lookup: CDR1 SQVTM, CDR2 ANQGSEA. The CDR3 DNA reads TGCAGCGCCTTAGACAGGGTAACACGCGAGCAGTACTTC. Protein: CSALDRVTREQYF.